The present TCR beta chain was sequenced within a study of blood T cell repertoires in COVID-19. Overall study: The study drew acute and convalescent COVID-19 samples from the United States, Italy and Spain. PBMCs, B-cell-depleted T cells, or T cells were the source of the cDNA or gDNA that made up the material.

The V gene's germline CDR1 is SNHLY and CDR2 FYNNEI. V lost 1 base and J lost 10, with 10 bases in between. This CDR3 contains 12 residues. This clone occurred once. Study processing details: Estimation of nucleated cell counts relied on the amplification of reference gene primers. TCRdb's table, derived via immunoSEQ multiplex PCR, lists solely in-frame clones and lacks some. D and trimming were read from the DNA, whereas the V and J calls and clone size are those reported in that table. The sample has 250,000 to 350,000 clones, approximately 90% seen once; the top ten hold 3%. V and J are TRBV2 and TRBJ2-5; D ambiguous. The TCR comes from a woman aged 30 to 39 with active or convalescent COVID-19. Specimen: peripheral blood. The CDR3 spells CASSEGRGDQYF. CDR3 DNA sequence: TGTGCCAGCAGTGAAGGCAGAGGTGACCAGTACTTC.